This note documents a single T cell receptor (beta chain) sequence. Authors' processing steps: Cell counts per sample came from amplifying reference gene primers. TCRdb's table, derived via immunoSEQ multiplex PCR, lists solely in-frame clones and lacks some. The V and J calls and the clone size are those of that table, but D and trimming were determined from the DNA. The sample holds tens of thousands of clones, approximately 85% seen once. This specimen comes from a study of blood T cell repertoires in COVID-19. Study in general: Specimens from acute and convalescent COVID-19 originated in the United States, Italy and Spain. PBMCs, B-cell-depleted T cells, or T cells were the source of the cDNA or gDNA that made up the material.

The CDR3 loop spans 14 amino acids. Germline V lookup: CDR1 SGHDT, CDR2 YYEEEE. The V end was cut by 0 bases, the J end by 5 bases, with 11 bases between. This chain connects TRBV5-6 to TRBJ1-1, with D perhaps TRBD1 (5 bases). The sample taken for sequencing was peripheral blood. The TCR originated in a man between 60 and 75 years old with acute or convalescent COVID-19. The CDR3 DNA sequence: TGTGCCAGCAGCTTGGGGCAGGGAAGGACTGAAGCTTTCTTT. Protein product: CASSLGQGRTEAFF. Filled out from reference TRBV5-6 and TRBJ1-1, the complete variable domain reads DAGVTQSPTHLIKTRGQQVTLRCSPKSGHDTVSWYQQALGQGPQFIFQYYEEEERQRGNFPDRFSGHQFPNYSSELNVNALLLGDSALYLCASSLGQGRTEAFFGQGTRLTVV.